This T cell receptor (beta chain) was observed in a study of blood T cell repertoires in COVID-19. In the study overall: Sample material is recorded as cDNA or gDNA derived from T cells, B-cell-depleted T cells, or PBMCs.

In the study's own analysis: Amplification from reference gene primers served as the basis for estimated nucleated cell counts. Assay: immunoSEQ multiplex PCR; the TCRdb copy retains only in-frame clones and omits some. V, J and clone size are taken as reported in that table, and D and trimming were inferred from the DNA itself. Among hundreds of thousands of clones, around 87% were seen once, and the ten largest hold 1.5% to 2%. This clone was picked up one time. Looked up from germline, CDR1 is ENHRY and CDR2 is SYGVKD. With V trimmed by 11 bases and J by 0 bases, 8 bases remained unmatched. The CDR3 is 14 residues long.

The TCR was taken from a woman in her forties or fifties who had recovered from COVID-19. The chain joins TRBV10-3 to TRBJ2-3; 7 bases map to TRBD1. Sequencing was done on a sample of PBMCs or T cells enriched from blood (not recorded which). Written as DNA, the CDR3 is TGTGCCTACCGGGACAGCTCTAGCACAGATACGCAGTATTTT. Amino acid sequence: CAYRDSSSTDTQYF.